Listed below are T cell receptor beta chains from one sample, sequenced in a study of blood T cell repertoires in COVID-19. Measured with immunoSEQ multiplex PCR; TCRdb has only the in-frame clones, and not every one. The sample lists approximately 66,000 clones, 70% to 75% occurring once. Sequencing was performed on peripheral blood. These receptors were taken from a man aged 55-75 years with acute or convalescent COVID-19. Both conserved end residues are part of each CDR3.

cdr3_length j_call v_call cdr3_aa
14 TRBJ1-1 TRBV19 CASSITRAPPEAFF
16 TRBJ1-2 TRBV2 CASSGQPSSTNYGYTF
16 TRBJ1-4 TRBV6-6 CASSPGTGATNEKLFF
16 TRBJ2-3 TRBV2 CASKLRYGDSTDTQYF
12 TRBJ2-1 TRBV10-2 CASSPTSQEQFF
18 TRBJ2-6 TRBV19 CASSTTSGDFSGANVLTF
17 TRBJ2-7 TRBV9 CASSVPDGASGDYEQYF
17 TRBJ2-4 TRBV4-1 CASSLEGQGGSKNIQYF
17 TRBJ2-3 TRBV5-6 CASSLALTSGSTDTQYF
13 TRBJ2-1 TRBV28 CASRGSSYNEQFF
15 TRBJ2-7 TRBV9 CASSHTVGSSYEQYF
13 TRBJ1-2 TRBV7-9 CASSLGDNRGYTF
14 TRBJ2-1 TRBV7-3 CASSLDRGWNEQFF
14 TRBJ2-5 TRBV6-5 CASSTSGMGETQYF
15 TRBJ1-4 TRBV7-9 CASSLRTGATEKLFF
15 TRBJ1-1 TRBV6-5 CASTSTGTADTEAFF
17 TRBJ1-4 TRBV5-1 CASSLTTGGRTNEKLFF
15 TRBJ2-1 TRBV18 CASSPPGQGFNEQFF
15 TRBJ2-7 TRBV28 CASSSFKQGRYEQYF
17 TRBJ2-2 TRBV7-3 CASSRTGQGSDTGELFF
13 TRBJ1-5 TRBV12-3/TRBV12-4 CASSLRGNQPQHF
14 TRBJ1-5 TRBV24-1 CATSDFGGSQPQHF
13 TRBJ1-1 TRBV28 CASKTGLNTEAFF
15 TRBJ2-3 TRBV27 CASSSGTSRTDTQYF
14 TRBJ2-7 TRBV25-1 CASSRDTVSYEQYF
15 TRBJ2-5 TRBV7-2 CASRPASGGQETQYF
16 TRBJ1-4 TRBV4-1 CASSQVSGQANEKLFF
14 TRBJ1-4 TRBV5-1 CASTPTIGNEKLFF
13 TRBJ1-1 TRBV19 CASSIRGVTEAFF
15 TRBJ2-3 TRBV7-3 CASTLQGLSTDTQYF
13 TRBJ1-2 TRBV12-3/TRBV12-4 CASFDRTNYGYTF
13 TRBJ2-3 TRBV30 CAWRTGSTDTQYF
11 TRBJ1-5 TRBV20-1 CSARVGRSQHF